What follows is one T cell receptor (beta chain) and its context. A few counts support this clonotype. Its binding antigen is unknown. No much larger clonotype is one base removed from it; base qualities were not supplied. TCRdb names Illumina NovaSeq 6000 as the instrument used. TCRalpha and TCRbeta cDNA libraries were built by 5'RACE with constant-segment primers, adding sample barcodes and unique molecular identifiers. Trizol reagent was used to extract RNA from every sample. Libraries were amplified in two PCR steps, with a second sample barcode and Illumina TruSeq adapters added in the second step. The libraries were sequenced on an Illumina NovaSeq using 2 x 150 bp paired-end reads. As for the authors' bioinformatics: Demultiplexing of reads and collapsing into UMI-guided consensus sequences were performed with migec v1.2.7. Using mixcr v2.1.11, the UMI consensuses were aligned to TRA and TRB V and J templates and assembled into clonotypes. Expanded or contracted clonotypes were those called significant by both edgeR and NoisET, with noise models trained on biological replicates. edgeR calls used a false discovery rate-adjusted p below 0.01 and a log2 fold-change threshold of 1. As an exploratory analysis of dynamics, PCA with hierarchical clustering was applied to max-normalized trajectories of the 1000 most abundant clonotypes. Each responding clone was given a CD4 or CD8 phenotype based on the CD4+ and CD8+ repertoires, which had been sequenced separately. TCRdb applied fastp at Q25 and MiXCR to the public reads, then kept only in-frame beta chains. Rows merge per CDR3 protein into single entries with the most common DNA and genes. TCRdb's processing, not the study's, gives the V and J calls here. The sample records just over 300,000 distinct CDR3 sequences, less than 20% of which are singletons. The top ten constitute under 25% of the sample.

The record originates from a study of T-cell memory formation after mild COVID-19 (dated by TCRdb to the early 2020s). In terms of the full investigation: TCR sequence clusters from the two donors were largely donor specific. T-cell clones expanding and contracting after mild COVID-19 in two donors were tracked by longitudinal TCRalpha and TCRbeta repertoire sequencing. The cohort comprised two young, previously healthy adult volunteers, one female and one male. What the research found in general, with its limitations: Contracting CD4+ clones were found mainly in CM and EM memory subsets, while CD8+ clones were enriched in EMRA. Some responding clones were detected in pre-infection memory, which suggested that pre-existing cross-reactive memory T cells had joined the SARS-CoV-2 response. Only two mild cases were covered in the study, and larger cohorts including severe cases with pre-infection samples were considered necessary. Balanced CD4/CD8 phenotypes were observed for clones contracting from day 15 to 85, whereas a bias towards CD4+ was observed for a second wave of clones expanding from day 15 to 37. The second-wave clones that peaked on day 37 were not confirmed to be SARS-CoV-2 specific.

Ficoll-Paque density gradient centrifugation was used to isolate PBMCs. The CDR3 runs 16 amino acids, cysteine and phenylalanine included. The CDR3 DNA has 48 bases and is translated from base 1. Clipping removes 1 base from V and 5 bases from J, with 6 as the unmatched junction base count. Taken from the germline V gene, the CDR1 and CDR2 loops are SGHVS and FNYEAQ. Sequencing used PBMCs or a T cell subset sorted from them (not recorded which). The chain was built from TRBV7-6 and TRBJ2-2; TRBD2 agrees with 8 junctional bases. This sequence originates from a man between 18 and 35 years old who had mild COVID-19 (a few samples of this study predate the infection). The sample titles of this study are shuffled in the database, so cell type and time point are left out; the donor was told from shared clones. The CDR3 region has the sequence CASSLGSGGGTGELFF. The bases are TGTGCCAGCAGCTTAGGTTCTGGCGGGGGGACCGGGGAGCTGTTTTTT.